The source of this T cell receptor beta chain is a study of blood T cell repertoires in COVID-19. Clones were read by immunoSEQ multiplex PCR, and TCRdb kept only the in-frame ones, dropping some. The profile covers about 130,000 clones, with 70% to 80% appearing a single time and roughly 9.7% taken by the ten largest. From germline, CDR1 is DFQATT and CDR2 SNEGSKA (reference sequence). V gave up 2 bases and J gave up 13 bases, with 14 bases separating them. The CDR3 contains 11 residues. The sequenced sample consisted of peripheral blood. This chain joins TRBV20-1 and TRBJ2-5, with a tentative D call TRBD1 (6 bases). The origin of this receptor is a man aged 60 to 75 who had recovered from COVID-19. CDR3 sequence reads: CSARQGSGGYF. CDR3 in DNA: TGCAGTGCTAGACAGGGGAGTGGTGGGTACTTC.